A few counts support the clone carrying this T cell receptor (beta chain). The repertoire was sequenced with immunoSEQ multiplex PCR; TCRdb's copy has only in-frame clones and lacks some. The table has approximately 230,000 clones, 84% seen once; the top ten hold just under 20%. The sample comes from a study of blood T cell repertoires in COVID-19. Trimming took 3 bases from V and 5 from J; bases not matched to a gene: 5. Germline V gene sequence: CDR1 SGHAT, CDR2 FQNNGV. The CDR3 length is 14 residues. The chain has TRBV11-2 and TRBJ1-1, with TRBD1 matching over 8 bases. The sequence was obtained from a man between 25 and 39 years old with active or convalescent COVID-19. Sequencing used peripheral blood. CDR3 nucleotide sequence: TGTGCCAGCAGCTTGGGGGGACAGGCAACTGAAGCTTTCTTT. Translated, it gives CASSLGGQATEAFF. The entire variable domain, with the rest obtained from reference TRBV11-2 and TRBJ1-1, is as follows: EAGVAQSPRYKIIEKRQSVAFWCNPISGHATLYWYQQILGQGPKLLIQFQNNGVVDDSQLPKDRFSAERLKGVDSTLKIQPAKLEDSAVYLCASSLGGQATEAFFGQGTRLTVV.